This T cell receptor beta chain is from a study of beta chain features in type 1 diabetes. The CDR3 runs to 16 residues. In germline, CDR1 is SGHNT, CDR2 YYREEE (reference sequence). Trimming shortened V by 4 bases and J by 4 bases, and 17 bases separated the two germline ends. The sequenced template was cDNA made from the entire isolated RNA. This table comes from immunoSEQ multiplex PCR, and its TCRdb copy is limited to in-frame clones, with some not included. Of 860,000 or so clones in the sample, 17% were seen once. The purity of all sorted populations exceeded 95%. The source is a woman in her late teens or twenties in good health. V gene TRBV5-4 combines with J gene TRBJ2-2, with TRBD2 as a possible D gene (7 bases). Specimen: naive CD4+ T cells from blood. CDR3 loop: CASSPGWGGGTGELFF. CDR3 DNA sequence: TGTGCCAGCAGCCCGGGATGGGGGGGCGGCACCGGGGAGCTGTTTTTT.